These 23 T cell receptor beta chains originate from one sample sequenced in a study of blood T cell repertoires in COVID-19. Sequencing was performed with immunoSEQ multiplex PCR; in TCRdb, only in-frame clones are kept and a portion is missing. The sample comprises around 160,000 clones, 75% to 90% of which are singletons, and 13% rests with the top ten. Sequenced material: peripheral blood. Receptors originate from a man younger than 35 with COVID-19, enrolled during active disease.

A single count supports this clone. V usage is TRBV27 and J usage is TRBJ1-1, with 9 positions matching TRBD1. The CDR3 contains 14 residues. Trimming at V came to 6 bases and at J to 10 bases, leaving 12 bases not matched to a gene. Germline lookup yields CDR1 MNHEY and CDR2 SMNVEV (reference sequence). CDR3 DNA sequence: TGTGCCAGCAGGGCCGGGACAGGGAGGTTCGGAGCTTTCTTT. Translating gives CASRAGTGRFGAFF.

The chain uses TRBV6-5 and TRBJ2-1, with D possibly being TRBD2 (6 bases). CDR3 length equals 16 residues. The germline V and J ends were trimmed by 4 bases and 8 bases, with 21 bases remaining between them. The germline V gene encodes CDR1 MNHEY and CDR2 SVGAGI. The CDR3 loop reads CASSSSAGQFPDEQFF. The DNA of the CDR3 is TGTGCCAGCAGTTCATCAGCGGGTCAGTTCCCGGATGAGCAGTTCTTC.

The CDR3 sequence: CASSQVVISGVTYEQYF. In DNA, the CDR3 is TGTGCCAGCAGCCAAGTGGTCATCAGCGGAGTGACGTACGAGCAGTACTTC. The genes are TRBV4-2 and TRBJ2-7, with a weak D call TRBD2 (5 bases). CDR3 size: 17 residues. Trimming removed 1 base at V and 4 bases at J, with 20 bases between. Per germline, CDR1 LGHNA and CDR2 YNFKEQ.

The rearrangement uses TRBV18 and TRBJ1-1; D call uncertain. The CDR3 loop spans 13 amino acids. Germline assignment: CDR1 KGHSH and CDR2 LQKENI. V lost 3 bases, J lost 3 bases, and 8 bases lay in between. Written as DNA, the CDR3 is TGTGCCAGCTCACCCCGCCGGGACACTGAAGCTTTCTTT. It specifies CASSPRRDTEAFF.

The genes are TRBV7-9 and TRBJ1-2; D is uncertain. The CDR3 loop spans 17 amino acids. The germline CDR1 and CDR2 sequences are SEHNR and FQNEAQ (reference sequence). The V gene lost 5 bases and the J gene lost 2 bases, with 21 bases spanning the gap. CDR3 sequence: CASSLLLGGGRNYGYTF. CDR3 nucleotide sequence: TGTGCCAGCAGCCTTCTACTCGGCGGAGGGAGGAACTATGGCTACACCTTC.

This sequence joins TRBV5-1 and TRBJ2-1; 10 bases fit TRBD2. Germline CDR1 reads SGHRS; CDR2 reads YFSETQ. The CDR3 is made up of 16 amino acids. Germline trimming cut 4 bases from V and 0 bases from J; bases unmatched to any gene: 4. The CDR3 nucleotides are TGCGCCAGCAGCCCCGGACTAGCGGTCTCCTACAATGAGCAGTTCTTC. Translating gives CASSPGLAVSYNEQFF.

In regard to this clone: At one end the junction does not follow the germline gene, possibly because of a read error. The chain combines TRBV7-8 with TRBJ1-4, with TRBD1 as a possible D gene (6 bases). CDR3 size: 18 residues. CDR1 is SGHVS, CDR2 FQNEAQ, per germline. CDR3 loop: CASSPDRMQPSGGEKLLF. Here the CDR3 DNA reads TGTGCCAGCAGCCCCGACAGGATGCAACCAAGCGGGGGTGAAAAACTGCTTTTT.

V is TRBV28 and J is TRBJ2-7; a weak D match, TRBD1 (6 bases). V lost 5 bases and J 2 bases, leaving 19 bases between the germline ends. Germline CDR1 MDHEN, CDR2 SYDVKM. This CDR3 has 16 amino acids. The CDR3 loop reads CASSPSEDRTTYEQYF. Written as DNA, the CDR3 is TGTGCCAGCAGTCCATCCGAAGACAGGACCACCTACGAGCAGTACTTC.

This chain joins TRBV28 and TRBJ2-4; D perhaps matches TRBD1 (5 bases). Germline V CDR1 and CDR2: MDHEN, SYDVKM. The V gene lost 2 bases and the J gene lost 9 bases, with 11 bases spanning the gap. CDR3 length: 13 amino acids. The CDR3 nucleotides read TGTGCCAGCAGTTTACCAGGGCATGGCATTCAGTACTTC. It yields the protein CASSLPGHGIQYF.

The chain joins TRBV28 to TRBJ2-1; 7 nucleotides agree with TRBD1. Germline V gives CDR1 MDHEN, CDR2 SYDVKM. CDR3 size: 14 residues. V shed 11 bases, J shed 3 bases, and the junction held 10 bases outside the gene matches. The CDR3 reads CAGSRGRYYNEQFF. For the CDR3, the DNA is TGTGCCGGATCCAGGGGGAGATACTACAATGAGCAGTTCTTC.

Of note for this clone: At one end, the junction sequence differs from germline, possibly due to a read error. This sequence joins TRBV19 and TRBJ1-4; possibly TRBD1 for D (5 bases). Germline V gene lookup returns CDR1 LNHDA and CDR2 SQIVND (reference sequence). The CDR3 spans 15 residues. The CDR3 nucleotides are TGTGCCAGTAGTATTTGGGGCCCCGAGGATGAAAAACTGCTTTTT. It yields the protein CASSIWGPEDEKLLF.

This rearrangement joins TRBV28 to TRBJ1-1, with D uncertain. Germline V CDR1 and CDR2: MDHEN, SYDVKM. The CDR3 is 15 amino acids. V was cut by 2 bases and J by 2 bases, with 12 bases left in between. This chain's CDR3 is CASSLDPRPNTEAFF. CDR3 bases: TGTGCCAGCAGTTTAGACCCCAGGCCAAACACTGAAGCTTTCTTT. Looking up the rest from reference TRBV28 and TRBJ1-1 gives the full variable domain: DVKVTQSSRYLVKRTGEKVFLECVQDMDHENMFWYRQDPGLGLRLIYFSYDVKMKEKGDIPEGYSVSREKKERFSLILESASTNQTSMYLCASSLDPRPNTEAFFGQGTRLTVV.

The chain couples TRBV20-1 to TRBJ1-1; D remains unclear. Germline lookup yields CDR1 DFQATT and CDR2 SNEGSKA (reference sequence). Trimming removed 4 bases from V and 4 bases from J, with 7 bases in between. The CDR3 is made up of 11 amino acids. DNA of the CDR3: TGCAGTGCTATAGCGTTCACTGAAGCTTTCTTT. Its protein product is CSAIAFTEAFF.

This sequence joins TRBV28 and TRBJ2-7; 7 positions agree with TRBD2. This CDR3 has 14 residues. The trim removed 4 bases at V and 4 bases at J, leaving 7 bases unmatched. Per the germline V gene, CDR1 is MDHEN and CDR2 is SYDVKM. The DNA of the CDR3 is TGTGCCAGCAGTTCACTGGCTAGCGGTTACGAGCAGTACTTC. Its protein is CASSSLASGYEQYF.

This chain connects TRBV30 to TRBJ2-7; D is ambiguous. The CDR3 is made up of 14 amino acids. V lost 0 bases and J 2 bases, leaving 11 bases between the germline ends. The V gene's germline CDR1 is GTSNPN and CDR2 SVGIG (reference sequence). The CDR3 region is CAWSVRYGAYEQYF. The CDR3 DNA reads as TGTGCCTGGAGTGTACGCTACGGAGCCTACGAGCAGTACTTC. Based on the CDR3 plus reference TRBV30 and TRBJ2-7, the full variable domain is SQTIHQWPATLVQPVGSPLSLECTVEGTSNPNLYWYRQAAGRGLQLLFYSVGIGQISSEVPQNLSASRPQDRQFILSSKKLLLSDSGFYLCAWSVRYGAYEQYFGPGTRLTVT.

The rearrangement joins TRBV2 to TRBJ2-7, with D tentatively TRBD2 (5 bases). The CDR3 length is 14 residues. The germline V gene encodes CDR1 SNHLY and CDR2 FYNNEI. V was shortened by 4 bases and J by 4 bases, with 14 bases between the two germline ends. CDR3 region: CASSGIWTLYEQYF. The DNA of the CDR3 is TGTGCCAGCAGTGGTATTTGGACTCTTTACGAGCAGTACTTC.

In this sample, this clone turned up many times. The chain uses TRBV11-3 and TRBJ2-1; TRBD1 matches at 8 bases. The germline gives CDR1 SGHNT, CDR2 YENEEA. CDR3 length: 16 residues. The V segment lost 1 base and the J segment 7 bases; nucleotides outside the gene matches: 9. CDR3 amino acids: CASSLGQGAGWNEQFF. The CDR3 DNA is TGTGCCAGCAGCTTAGGGCAGGGGGCGGGATGGAATGAGCAGTTCTTC. Supplemented by reference TRBV11-3 and TRBJ2-1, the full variable domain reads EAGVVQSPRYKIIEKKQPVAFWCNPISGHNTLYWYLQNLGQGPELLIRYENEEAVDDSQLPKDRFSAERLKGVDSTLKIQPAELGDSAVYLCASSLGQGAGWNEQFFGPGTRLTVL.

A single count supports this clone. The chain uses TRBV7-2 and TRBJ2-7, with a weak D call TRBD1 (5 bases). V was pared by 4 bases and J by 0 bases, with 22 bases between. Germline V gene lookup returns CDR1 SGHTA and CDR2 FQGNSA. CDR3 length equals 18 residues. Here the CDR3 DNA reads TGTGCCAGCAGCTCCCCTCGAGCAGGGAATTTTTACTCCTACGAGCAGTACTTC. Amino acids: CASSSPRAGNFYSYEQYF. Full variable domain (missing parts from reference TRBV7-2 and TRBJ2-7): GAGVSQSPSNKVTEKGKDVELRCDPISGHTALYWYRQSLGQGLEFLIYFQGNSAPDKSGLPSDRFSAERTGGSVSTLTIQRTQQEDSAVYLCASSSPRAGNFYSYEQYFGPGTRLTVT.

This sequence joins TRBV5-4 and TRBJ2-1; tentative D call: TRBD2 (6 bases). V lost 1 base, J lost 7 bases, and 9 bases lay in between. Germline V gives CDR1 SGHNT, CDR2 YYREEE (reference sequence). This CDR3 comprises 13 residues. CDR3 DNA: TGTGCCAGCAGCTTGTCAGGGAGGAATGAGCAGTTCTTC. Protein product: CASSLSGRNEQFF. Using reference TRBV5-4 and TRBJ2-1 for the parts outside the CDR3, the full variable domain is ETGVTQSPTHLIKTRGQQVTLRCSSQSGHNTVSWYQQALGQGPQFIFQYYREEENGRGNFPPRFSGLQFPNYSSELNVNALELDDSALYLCASSLSGRNEQFFGPGTRLTVL.

CDR3 residues: CASSPDRGSHYNEQFF. The CDR3 region has the DNA TGTGCCAGCAGCCCCGACAGGGGGAGCCATTACAATGAGCAGTTCTTC. V and J are TRBV7-3 and TRBJ2-1, with 9 positions matching TRBD1. Trimming removed 5 bases from V and 4 bases from J; junction bases left unmatched: 9. Germline CDR1 SGHTA, CDR2 FQGTGA. The CDR3 is made up of 16 amino acids.

The V call is TRBV24-1, the J call TRBJ2-1, with TRBD2 matching 9 bases. Germline loops: CDR1 KGHDR, CDR2 SFDVKD. This CDR3 spans 15 amino acids. V lost 7 bases to trimming and J lost 6 bases; unmatched junction nucleotides: 9. CDR3 bases: TGTGCCACCAGCACCGGGACTAGCCTACCCAATGAGCAGTTCTTC. Amino acids: CATSTGTSLPNEQFF.

The rearrangement links TRBV24-1 to TRBJ2-3; TRBD2 matches 7 bases. Germline values: CDR1 KGHDR, CDR2 SFDVKD. The CDR3 sequence is 13 residues long. The junction had 1 base not matched to a gene; V was cut back by 5 bases and J by 3 bases. The CDR3 DNA reads TGTGCCACCAGTGGAGCGGGGACAGATACGCAGTATTTT. It encodes CATSGAGTDTQYF.

This chain joins TRBV19 and TRBJ1-5, with 10 bases that match TRBD1. There are 14 residues in the CDR3. Germline loops: CDR1 LNHDA, CDR2 SQIVND (reference sequence). V shed 3 bases and J 6 bases; nucleotides not matched to a gene: 2. CDR3 nucleotides: TGTGCCAGTAGTATGCGACAGGGGGCTCAGCCCCAGCATTTT. Protein sequence: CASSMRQGAQPQHF.